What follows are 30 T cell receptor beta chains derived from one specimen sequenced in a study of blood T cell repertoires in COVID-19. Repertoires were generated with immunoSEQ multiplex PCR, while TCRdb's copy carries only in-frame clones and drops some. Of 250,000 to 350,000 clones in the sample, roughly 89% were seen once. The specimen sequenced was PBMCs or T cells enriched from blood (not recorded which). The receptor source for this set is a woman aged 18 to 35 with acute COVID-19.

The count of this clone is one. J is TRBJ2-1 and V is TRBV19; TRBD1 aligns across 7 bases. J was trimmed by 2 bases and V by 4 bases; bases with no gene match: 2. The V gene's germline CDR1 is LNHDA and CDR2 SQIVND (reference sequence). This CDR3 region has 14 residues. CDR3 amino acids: CASSSQGAYNEQFF. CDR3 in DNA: TGTGCCAGTAGTAGTCAGGGGGCCTACAATGAGCAGTTCTTC.

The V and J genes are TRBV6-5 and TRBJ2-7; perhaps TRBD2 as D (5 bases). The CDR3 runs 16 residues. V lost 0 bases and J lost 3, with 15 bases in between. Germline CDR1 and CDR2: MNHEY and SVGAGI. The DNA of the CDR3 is TGTGCCAGCAGTTACTCGAATGCGGGTCTGGTCTACGAGCAGTACTTC. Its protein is CASSYSNAGLVYEQYF.

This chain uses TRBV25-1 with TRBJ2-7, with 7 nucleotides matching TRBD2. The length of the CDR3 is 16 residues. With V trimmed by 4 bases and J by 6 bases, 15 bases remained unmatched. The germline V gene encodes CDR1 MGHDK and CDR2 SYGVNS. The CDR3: CASSGLWAGDRREQYF. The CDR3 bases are TGTGCCAGCAGTGGTTTATGGGCGGGAGACCGCCGCGAGCAGTACTTC.

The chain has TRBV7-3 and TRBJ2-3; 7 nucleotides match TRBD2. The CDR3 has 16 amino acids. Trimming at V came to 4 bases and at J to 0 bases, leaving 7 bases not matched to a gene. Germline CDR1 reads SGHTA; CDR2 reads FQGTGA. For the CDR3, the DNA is TGTGCCAGCAGCTCCACTAGCGTCTCTAGCACAGATACGCAGTATTTT. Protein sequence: CASSSTSVSSTDTQYF.

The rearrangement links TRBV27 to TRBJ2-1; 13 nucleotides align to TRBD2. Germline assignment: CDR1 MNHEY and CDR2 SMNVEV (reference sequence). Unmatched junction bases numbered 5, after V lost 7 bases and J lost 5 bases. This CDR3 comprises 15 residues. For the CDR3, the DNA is TGTGCCAGCACTCTCGGGACTAGCGGGGACAATGAGCAGTTCTTC. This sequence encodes CASTLGTSGDNEQFF.

The CDR3 nucleotides read TGTGCCAGCCACCTCCGACTAGCGGGAGCTAGTCAGTACTTC. This translates into CASHLRLAGASQYF. This chain joins TRBV2 and TRBJ2-7, with 12 bases fitting TRBD2. The CDR3 contains 14 residues. Germline V gene data show CDR1 as SNHLY and CDR2 as FYNNEI. The V and J ends lost 8 bases and 10 bases, in that order; junction bases with no gene match: 12.

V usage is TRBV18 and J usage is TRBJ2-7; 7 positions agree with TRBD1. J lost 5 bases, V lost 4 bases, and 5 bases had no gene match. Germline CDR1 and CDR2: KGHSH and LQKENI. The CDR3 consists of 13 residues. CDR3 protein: CASSLRQGDEQYF. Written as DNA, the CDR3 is TGTGCCAGCTCACTGAGACAGGGAGACGAGCAGTACTTC. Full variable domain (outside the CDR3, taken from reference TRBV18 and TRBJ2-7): NAGVMQNPRHLVRRRGQEARLRCSPMKGHSHVYWYRQLPEEGLKFMVYLQKENIIDESGMPKERFSAEFPKEGPSILRIQQVVRGDSAAYFCASSLRQGDEQYFGPGTRLTVT.

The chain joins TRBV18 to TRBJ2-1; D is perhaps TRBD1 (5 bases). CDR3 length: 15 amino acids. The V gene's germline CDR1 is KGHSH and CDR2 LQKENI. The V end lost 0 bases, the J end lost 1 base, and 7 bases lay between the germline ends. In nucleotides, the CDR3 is TGTGCCAGCTCACCACCGCAGGGATCCTACAATGAGCAGTTCTTC. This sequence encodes CASSPPQGSYNEQFF. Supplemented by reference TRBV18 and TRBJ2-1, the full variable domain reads NAGVMQNPRHLVRRRGQEARLRCSPMKGHSHVYWYRQLPEEGLKFMVYLQKENIIDESGMPKERFSAEFPKEGPSILRIQQVVRGDSAAYFCASSPPQGSYNEQFFGPGTRLTVL.

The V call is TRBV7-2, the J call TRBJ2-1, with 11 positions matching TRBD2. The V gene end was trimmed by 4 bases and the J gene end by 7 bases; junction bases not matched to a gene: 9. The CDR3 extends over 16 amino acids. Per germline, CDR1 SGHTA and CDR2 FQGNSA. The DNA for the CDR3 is TGTGCCAGCAGCTCGGGACTAGCGGAGCCCTCTAATGAGCAGTTCTTC. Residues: CASSSGLAEPSNEQFF.

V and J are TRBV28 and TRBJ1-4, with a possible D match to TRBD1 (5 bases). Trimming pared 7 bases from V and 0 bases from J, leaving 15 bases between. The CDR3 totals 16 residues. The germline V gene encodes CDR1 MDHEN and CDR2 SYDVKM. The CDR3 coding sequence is TGTGCCAGCATCGGGGGTCACACCGCAACTAATGAAAAACTGTTTTTT. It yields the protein CASIGGHTATNEKLFF.

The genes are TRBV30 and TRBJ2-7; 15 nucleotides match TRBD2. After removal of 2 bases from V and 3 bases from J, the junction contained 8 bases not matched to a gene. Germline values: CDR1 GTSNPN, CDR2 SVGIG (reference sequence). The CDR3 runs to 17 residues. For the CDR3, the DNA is TGTGCCTGGAGTTTCGGACTAGCGGGAGGGCACCTCTACGAGCAGTACTTC. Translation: CAWSFGLAGGHLYEQYF. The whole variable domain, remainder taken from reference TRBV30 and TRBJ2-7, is SQTIHQWPATLVQPVGSPLSLECTVEGTSNPNLYWYRQAAGRGLQLLFYSVGIGQISSEVPQNLSASRPQDRQFILSSKKLLLSDSGFYLCAWSFGLAGGHLYEQYFGPGTRLTVT.

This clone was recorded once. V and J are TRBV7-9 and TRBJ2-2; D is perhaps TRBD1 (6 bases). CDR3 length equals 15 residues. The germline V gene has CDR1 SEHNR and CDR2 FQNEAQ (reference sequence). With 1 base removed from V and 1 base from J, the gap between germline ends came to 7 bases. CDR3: CASSLGTENTGELFF. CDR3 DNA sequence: TGTGCCAGCAGCTTAGGGACAGAGAACACCGGGGAGCTGTTTTTT.

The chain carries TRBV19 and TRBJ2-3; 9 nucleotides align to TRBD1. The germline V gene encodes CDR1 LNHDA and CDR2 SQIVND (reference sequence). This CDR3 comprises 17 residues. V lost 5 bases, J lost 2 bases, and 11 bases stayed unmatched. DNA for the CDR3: TGTGCCAGTAGTCCCGGAAGAGGGACAGGGCTCACAGATACGCAGTATTTT. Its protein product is CASSPGRGTGLTDTQYF.

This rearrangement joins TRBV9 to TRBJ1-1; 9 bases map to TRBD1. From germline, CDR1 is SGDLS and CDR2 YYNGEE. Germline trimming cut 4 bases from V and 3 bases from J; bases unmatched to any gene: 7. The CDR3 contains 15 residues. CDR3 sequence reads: CASSPTGGFDTEAFF. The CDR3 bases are TGTGCCAGCAGCCCGACAGGGGGGTTCGACACTGAAGCTTTCTTT. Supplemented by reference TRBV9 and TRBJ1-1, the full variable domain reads DSGVTQTPKHLITATGQRVTLRCSPRSGDLSVYWYQQSLDQGLQFLIQYYNGEERAKGNILERFSAQQFPDLHSELNLSSLELGDSALYFCASSPTGGFDTEAFFGQGTRLTVV.

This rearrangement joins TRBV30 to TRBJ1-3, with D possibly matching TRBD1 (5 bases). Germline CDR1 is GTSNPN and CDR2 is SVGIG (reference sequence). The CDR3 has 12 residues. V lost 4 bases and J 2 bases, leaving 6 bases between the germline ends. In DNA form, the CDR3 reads TGTGCCTGGATGACAGCTGGAAACACCATATATTTT. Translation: CAWMTAGNTIYF.

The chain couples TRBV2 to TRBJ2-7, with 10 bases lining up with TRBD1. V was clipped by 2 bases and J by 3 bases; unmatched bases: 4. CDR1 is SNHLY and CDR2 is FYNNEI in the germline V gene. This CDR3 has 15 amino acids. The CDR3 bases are TGTGCCAGCAGTGAATCGGGACAGGGGTACTACGAGCAGTACTTC. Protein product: CASSESGQGYYEQYF.

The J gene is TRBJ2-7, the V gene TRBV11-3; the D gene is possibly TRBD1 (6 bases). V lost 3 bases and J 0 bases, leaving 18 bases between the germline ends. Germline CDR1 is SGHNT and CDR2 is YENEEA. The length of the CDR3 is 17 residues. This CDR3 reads CASSFLPWGHLSYEQYF. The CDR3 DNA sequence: TGTGCCAGCAGCTTTCTACCTTGGGGGCACCTCTCCTACGAGCAGTACTTC.

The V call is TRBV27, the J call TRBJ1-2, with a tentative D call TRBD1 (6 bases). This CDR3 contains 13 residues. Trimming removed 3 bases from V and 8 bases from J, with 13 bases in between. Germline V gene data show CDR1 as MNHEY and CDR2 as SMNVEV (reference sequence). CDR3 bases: TGTGCCAGCAGTTTCCAGGGGACCGGCGGCTACACCTTC. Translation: CASSFQGTGGYTF.

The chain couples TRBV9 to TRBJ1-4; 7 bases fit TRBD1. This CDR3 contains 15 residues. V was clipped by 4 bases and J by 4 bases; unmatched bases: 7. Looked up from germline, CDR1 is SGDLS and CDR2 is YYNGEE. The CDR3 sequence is CASSPTTGSNEKLFF. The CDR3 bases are TGTGCCAGCAGCCCAACGACAGGGAGTAATGAAAAACTGTTTTTT.

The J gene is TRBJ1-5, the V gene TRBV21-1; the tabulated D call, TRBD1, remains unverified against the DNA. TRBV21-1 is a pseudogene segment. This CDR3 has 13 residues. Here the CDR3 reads CASITEDNQPQHF. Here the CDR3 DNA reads TGTGCCAGCATTACAGAAGACAATCAGCCCCAGCATTTT.

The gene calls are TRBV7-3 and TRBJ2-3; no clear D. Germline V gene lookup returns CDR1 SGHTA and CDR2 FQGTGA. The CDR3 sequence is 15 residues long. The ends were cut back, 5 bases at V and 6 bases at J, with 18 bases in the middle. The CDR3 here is CASSKTLLQADTQYF. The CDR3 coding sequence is TGTGCCAGCAGCAAAACGCTCCTCCAGGCGGATACGCAGTATTTT.

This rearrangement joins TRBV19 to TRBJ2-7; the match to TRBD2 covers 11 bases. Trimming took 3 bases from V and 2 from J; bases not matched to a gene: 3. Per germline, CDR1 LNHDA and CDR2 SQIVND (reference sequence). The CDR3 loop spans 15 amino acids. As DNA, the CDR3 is TGTGCCAGTAGTATTGCACTAGCGGGAGCCTACGAGCAGTACTTC. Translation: CASSIALAGAYEQYF.

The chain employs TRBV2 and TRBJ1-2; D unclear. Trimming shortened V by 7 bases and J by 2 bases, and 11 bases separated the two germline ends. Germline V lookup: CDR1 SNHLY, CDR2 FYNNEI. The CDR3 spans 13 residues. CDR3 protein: CASKPGINYGYTF. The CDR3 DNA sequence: TGTGCCAGCAAGCCGGGGATCAACTATGGCTACACCTTC.

CDR3 bases: TGCGCCAGCAGCTTGATGAAAGTCAGGGGACCCCCTAACTATGGCTACACCTTC. This encodes CASSLMKVRGPPNYGYTF. The chain links TRBV5-1 to TRBJ1-2; TRBD1 is a possible D gene (6 bases). The V gene's germline CDR1 is SGHRS and CDR2 YFSETQ. The CDR3 runs to 18 residues. Trimming shortened V by 1 base and J by 0 bases, and 19 bases separated the two germline ends.

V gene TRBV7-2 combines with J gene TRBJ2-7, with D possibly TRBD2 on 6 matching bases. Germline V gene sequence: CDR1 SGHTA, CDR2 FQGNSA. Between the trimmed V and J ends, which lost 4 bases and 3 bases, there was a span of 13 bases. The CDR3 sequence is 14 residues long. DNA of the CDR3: TGTGCCAGCAGCTCCGCGGGGCTAGTCTACGAGCAGTACTTC. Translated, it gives CASSSAGLVYEQYF.

CDR3 loop: CASSPGTGVSAQPQHF. The CDR3 nucleotides are TGTGCCAGCAGTCCGGGGACAGGGGTCTCAGCTCAGCCCCAGCATTTT. J is TRBJ1-5 and V is TRBV27; 10 nucleotides align to TRBD1. Germline CDR1 reads MNHEY; CDR2 reads SMNVEV (reference sequence). J was trimmed by 6 bases and V by 5 bases; bases with no gene match: 10. This CDR3 has 16 amino acids.

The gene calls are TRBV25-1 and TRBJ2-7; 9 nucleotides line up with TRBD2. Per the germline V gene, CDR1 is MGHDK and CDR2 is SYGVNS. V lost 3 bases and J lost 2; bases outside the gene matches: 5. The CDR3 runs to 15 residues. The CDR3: CASSDPTSGAYEQYF. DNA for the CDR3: TGTGCCAGCAGTGACCCGACTAGCGGCGCCTACGAGCAGTACTTC.

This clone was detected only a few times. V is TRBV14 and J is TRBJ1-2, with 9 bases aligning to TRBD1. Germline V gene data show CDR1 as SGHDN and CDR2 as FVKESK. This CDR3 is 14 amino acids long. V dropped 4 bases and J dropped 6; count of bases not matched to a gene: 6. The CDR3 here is CASSPGQGTHGYTF. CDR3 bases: TGTGCCAGCAGCCCGGGACAGGGAACCCATGGCTACACCTTC.

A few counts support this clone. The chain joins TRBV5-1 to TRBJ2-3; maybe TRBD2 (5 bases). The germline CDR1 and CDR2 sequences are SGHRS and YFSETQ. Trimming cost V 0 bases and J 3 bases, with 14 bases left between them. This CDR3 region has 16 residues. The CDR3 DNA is TGCGCCAGCAGCTTGGACGAGGGAGTAGGAACAGATACGCAGTATTTT. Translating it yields CASSLDEGVGTDTQYF. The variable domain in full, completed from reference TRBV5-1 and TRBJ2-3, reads KAGVTQTPRYLIKTRGQQVTLSCSPISGHRSVSWYQQTPGQGLQFLFEYFSETQRNKGNFPGRFSGRQFSNSRSEMNVSTLELGDSALYLCASSLDEGVGTDTQYFGPGTRLTVL.

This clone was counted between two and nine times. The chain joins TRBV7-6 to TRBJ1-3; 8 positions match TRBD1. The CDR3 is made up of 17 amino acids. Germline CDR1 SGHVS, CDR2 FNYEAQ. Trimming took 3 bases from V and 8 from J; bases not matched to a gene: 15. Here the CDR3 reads CASSLLQGVRAGDTIYF. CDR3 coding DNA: TGTGCCAGCAGCTTGCTACAGGGGGTACGTGCCGGAGACACCATATATTTT.